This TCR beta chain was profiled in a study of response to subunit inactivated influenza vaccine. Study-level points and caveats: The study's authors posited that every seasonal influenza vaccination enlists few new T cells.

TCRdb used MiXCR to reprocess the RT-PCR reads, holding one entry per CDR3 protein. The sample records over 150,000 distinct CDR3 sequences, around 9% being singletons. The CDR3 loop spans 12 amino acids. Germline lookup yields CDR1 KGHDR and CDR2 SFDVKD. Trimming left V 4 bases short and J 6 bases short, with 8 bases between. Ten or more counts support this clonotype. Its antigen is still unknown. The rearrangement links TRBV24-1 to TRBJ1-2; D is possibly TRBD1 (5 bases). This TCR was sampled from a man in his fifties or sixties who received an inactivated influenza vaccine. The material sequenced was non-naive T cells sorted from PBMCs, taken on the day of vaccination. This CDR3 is CATSERDHGYTF. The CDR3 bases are TGTGCCACCAGTGAGCGGGACCATGGCTACACCTTC.